The 15 T cell receptor beta chains below come from one sample, sequenced in a study of regulatory T cells in long-lasting Graves disease. Time point defined: newly diagnosed GD, antithyroid drugs for less than 3 months. Scientists built the TCR library using RNA that was extracted from PBMCs. Construction of TCR beta libraries relied on iRepertoire HTBI primers and on Arm-PCR targeting CDR3 regions. MiXCR, applied by TCRdb to the multiplex PCR reads, yields one record per CDR3 protein. The sample shows approximately 400,000 distinct CDR3 sequences, 12% of them seen only once. These data were likewise used in another study, on T cells in Graves' hyperthyroidism and ophthalmopathy.

Source: peripheral blood mononuclear cells (PBMCs), taken at new diagnosis, from a patient treated with antithyroid drugs. These receptors originate from a woman under 30 with Graves disease.

This clonotype has more than one count but fewer than ten. This sequence joins TRBV6-2 or TRBV6-3 and TRBJ2-5; TRBD2 might be the D (5 bases). CDR3 length equals 15 residues. V lost 2 bases and J 5 bases, leaving 15 bases between the germline ends. Germline-derived CDR1 and CDR2 are MNHEY and SVGEGT. This CDR3 is CASSYIGGTAETQYF. The CDR3 nucleotides read TGTGCCAGCAGTTACATAGGAGGCACTGCGGAGACCCAGTACTTC.

This clonotype was seen many times. The rearrangement links TRBV4-3 to TRBJ2-7; 8 bases line up with TRBD1. The germline V gene has CDR1 LGHNA and CDR2 YSLEER. The CDR3 extends over 16 amino acids. The V gene end was trimmed by 0 bases and the J gene end by 0 bases; junction bases not matched to a gene: 4. CDR3 sequence reads: CASSQDRTGGSYEQYF. The CDR3 DNA follows: TGCGCCAGCAGCCAAGATCGAACAGGGGGCTCCTACGAGCAGTACTTC.

This clonotype was observed many times. This sequence joins TRBV7-2 and TRBJ2-4; the match to TRBD2 covers 7 bases. The CDR3 covers 16 residues. V lost 1 base to trimming and J lost 8 bases; unmatched junction nucleotides: 11. The germline CDR1 and CDR2 sequences are SGHTA and FQGNSA. In nucleotides, the CDR3 is TGTGCCAGCAGCTTAGAACTAGCGCTCCTCTGGGACATTCAGTACTTC. Translated, it gives CASSLELALLWDIQYF.

This clonotype was detected many times. The gene calls are TRBV9 and TRBJ2-1; 10 bases map to TRBD2. Losses at the gene ends were 3 bases for V and 5 bases for J; bases not matched to a gene: 5. The CDR3 loop spans 15 amino acids. CDR1 and CDR2 from the germline V gene are SGDLS and YYNGEE. The CDR3 nucleotides are TGTGCCAGCAGCGCGGAGCGGGGGGGGAACAATGAGCAGTTCTTC. It translates to CASSAERGGNNEQFF.

There are many counts of this clonotype. The chain has TRBV11-2 and TRBJ2-2; TRBD2 aligns across 11 bases. The ends lost 2 bases at V and 6 bases at J; junction bases unmatched: 8. There are 17 residues in the CDR3. The V gene's germline CDR1 is SGHAT and CDR2 FQNNGV. CDR3 loop: CASSLTRLAGNSGELFF. CDR3 nucleotide sequence: TGTGCCAGCAGCTTAACCCGACTAGCGGGAAACTCCGGGGAGCTGTTTTTT.

This clonotype was counted at least ten times. The CDR3 DNA sequence: TGTGCCAGCAGTTCTAGGGGTTATTACTACACCTTC. Translating it yields CASSSRGYYYTF. The V gene is TRBV28, the J gene TRBJ1-2, with a weak D call TRBD1 (5 bases). V was trimmed by 4 bases and J by 10 bases, leaving 13 bases between them. Germline CDR1 and CDR2: MDHEN and SYDVKM. This CDR3 is 12 amino acids long.

This clonotype was seen many times. J is TRBJ1-1 and V is TRBV27, with a tentative D call TRBD1 (6 bases). The CDR3 contains 14 residues. Germline assignment: CDR1 MNHEY and CDR2 SMNVEV (reference sequence). V dropped 1 base and J dropped 4 bases, with 10 bases sitting between them. CDR3 region: CASSLFGGGTEAFF. The CDR3 DNA reads TGTGCCAGCAGTTTATTTGGGGGCGGCACTGAAGCTTTCTTT.

This clonotype was seen repeatedly, ten times or more. V usage is TRBV5-8 and J usage is TRBJ2-5, with 7 nucleotides matching TRBD1. The germline gives CDR1 SGHTS, CDR2 YDEGEE. The CDR3 length is 13 residues. The V and J ends lost 2 bases and 4 bases, in that order; junction bases with no gene match: 2. CDR3 residues: CASSFTGVETQYF. For the CDR3, the DNA is TGTGCCAGCAGCTTTACAGGGGTAGAGACCCAGTACTTC. The complete variable domain, with remaining parts taken from reference TRBV5-8 and TRBJ2-5, reads EAGVTQSPTHLIKTRGQQATLRCSPISGHTSVYWYQQALGLGLQFLLWYDEGEERNRGNFPPRFSGRQFPNYSSELNVNALELEDSALYLCASSFTGVETQYFGPGTRLLVL.

This clonotype has a count of ten or more. The rearrangement links TRBV27 to TRBJ2-7; no clear D gene. CDR1 MNHEY and CDR2 SMNVEV come from the germline V gene (reference sequence). V lost 0 bases to trimming and J lost 0 bases, with 6 bases between them. This CDR3 contains 14 residues. CDR3 DNA: TGTGCCAGCAGTTTATCGGGCGGCTCCTACGAGCAGTACGTC. It specifies CASSLSGGSYEQYV.

At least ten counts were recorded for this clonotype. The genes are TRBV7-9 and TRBJ2-7; TRBD2 matches 10 bases. CDR1 is SEHNR, CDR2 FQNEAQ, per germline (reference sequence). V shed 6 bases, J shed 0 bases, and the junction held 8 bases outside the gene matches. CDR3 size: 16 residues. This CDR3 reads CASSPLAGLRSYEQYF. CDR3 nucleotide sequence: TGTGCCAGCAGTCCACTAGCGGGATTACGCTCCTACGAGCAGTACTTC.

Ten or more counts support this clonotype. Sequence at one end of the junction differs from germline and may be a read error. The CDR3 DNA reads TGTGCCAGCAGCTTTACTAGCAAAGATACGCAGTATTTT. Its translation is CASSFTSKDTQYF. This chain joins TRBV11-2 and TRBJ2-3; possible D gene TRBD2, 6 bases. The CDR3 contains 13 residues. In germline, CDR1 is SGHAT, CDR2 FQNNGV.

This clonotype turned up a few times. The chain joins TRBV20-1 to TRBJ2-5; 8 nucleotides align to TRBD2. This CDR3 has 15 residues. Unmatched junction bases numbered 10, after V lost 5 bases and J lost 2 bases. CDR1 is DFQATT and CDR2 is SNEGSKA in the germline V gene (reference sequence). CDR3 nucleotide sequence: TGCAGTGCTTCGGGGGGGGACAACCGACAAGAGACCCAGTACTTC. This codes for CSASGGDNRQETQYF.

This clonotype was seen a handful of times. CDR3 DNA: TGTGCCAGCAGCGACCAAGTCGTGACTAGCGGGAGGCCGACCTACAATGAGCAGTTCTTC. This sequence encodes CASSDQVVTSGRPTYNEQFF. J is TRBJ2-1 and V is TRBV11-2, with 13 nucleotides matching TRBD2. V was clipped by 5 bases and J by 2 bases; unmatched bases: 15. This CDR3 region has 20 residues. Germline CDR1 is SGHAT and CDR2 is FQNNGV.

This clonotype was detected ten times or more. CDR3 sequence reads: CASSPLAGTSETQYF. The CDR3 DNA is TGTGCCAGCAGTCCCTTAGCGGGGACCTCGGAGACCCAGTACTTC. The chain employs TRBV12-3 or TRBV12-4 and TRBJ2-5; TRBD2 matches at 8 bases. J lost 5 bases, V lost 5 bases, and 10 bases had no gene match. The length of the CDR3 is 15 residues.

This clonotype was observed many times. The rearrangement joins TRBV5-1 to TRBJ2-6; D is perhaps TRBD1 (6 bases). CDR1 and CDR2 from the germline V gene are SGHRS and YFSETQ. V lost 2 bases and J 0 bases, leaving 15 bases between the germline ends. The CDR3 extends over 18 amino acids. The CDR3 region is CASSLPGHPVSGANVLTF. The CDR3 DNA reads TGCGCCAGCAGCTTACCGGGACACCCTGTCTCTGGGGCCAACGTCCTGACTTTC. Full variable domain (rest looked up from reference TRBV5-1 and TRBJ2-6): KAGVTQTPRYLIKTRGQQVTLSCSPISGHRSVSWYQQTPGQGLQFLFEYFSETQRNKGNFPGRFSGRQFSNSRSEMNVSTLELGDSALYLCASSLPGHPVSGANVLTFGAGSRLTVL.